This T cell receptor beta chain derives from a study of cytomegalovirus exposure and HLA in healthy donors (dated by TCRdb to 2016 to 2017). Study-wide context: The 650 to 750 repertoires of the first cohort and the 110 or so validation repertoires were produced on the same platform, according to a later analysis. To predict cytomegalovirus infection status, the study brought together high-throughput TCR immunosequencing, statistical association of individual TCRs with disease status, and machine learning. In addition to the first cohort of around 670 subjects, a separate validation cohort of around 110 different subjects was used. The study aimed to test whether signatures of past pathogen exposure could be identified by cataloging public T cell receptors.

Study-wide conclusions, independent of this receptor: A later analysis found that TCRs clustered in the first cohort also tended to co-occur in the roughly 120 validation repertoires, with 94% of cluster scores above 0. The classifier was reported to diagnose cytomegalovirus status with high specificity and sensitivity in both the original cohort and the validation cohort. A later analysis had no HLA typing for the validation cohort, so co-occurrence there was scored across all 130 or so repertoires. In vitro tests confirmed that a few of the cytomegalovirus-associated TCR beta chains recognize cytomegalovirus antigens. While some public TCRs were present in many individuals, most TCR sequences turned up only very rarely across donors. The study listed 164 TCR beta chains as associated with cytomegalovirus. It was suggested by the authors that the approach could potentially be generalized to other disease states and immunological phenotypes.

Ends trimmed: V by 5 bases, J by 5 bases; bases unmatched to a gene: 9. The germline V gene (reference sequence) specifies SEHNR as CDR1 and FQNEAQ as CDR2. The CDR3 runs 15 residues from the cysteine to the phenylalanine. Solely the CDR3 DNA is kept, with 45 bases framed from the first base. Separate from the approximately 670-subject first cohort, the validation cohort of more than 90 subjects was the group to which the donors belonged. As regards this clone: Its antigen has not been determined. One base away there is no much larger clone; base qualities are not given.

Libraries were constructed by the immunoSEQ multiplex PCR assay. The paper's processing steps were these. To diagnose cytomegalovirus status from the catalog of TCR beta chain sequences, a statistical classification framework was built. As stored in TCRdb, this immuneACCESS dataset retains in-frame rearrangements with V and J assigned. A fraction of the clones does not appear; measured against another copy, unresolved V genes explain less than half of the discrepancy, and the remainder lacks a known reason. V, J and clone size reflect that table, while D and trimming were determined from the DNA. Present in this sample are 70,000 to 80,000 clones, around 94% of which were seen just once. Under 4% of the sample lies in the top ten.

The chain joins TRBV7-9 to TRBJ2-5; the junction holds 9 bases that match TRBD1. This sequence originates from a woman aged 18-29 years in good health and CMV-seropositive. The sample consisted of PBMCs. CDR3 protein: CASSPRDRDWETQYF. The bases are TGTGCCAGCAGCCCAAGGGACAGGGATTGGGAGACCCAGTACTTC.